These T cell receptor beta chains were read from a single sample in a study of blood T cell repertoires in COVID-19. Measured with immunoSEQ multiplex PCR; TCRdb has only the in-frame clones, and not every one. In the table there are 81,000 or so clones, around four fifths of which are singletons. The sample comprised peripheral blood. The source is a woman in her 70s with active or convalescent COVID-19. The CDR3 runs from the conserved cysteine through the conserved F or W. A D gene is named only where the DNA matches it firmly. The size field is filled for only some rows; it gives once, few, many or a size class.

clone_size	d_call	v_call	j_call	cdr3_nt	cdr3_aa
NA	NA	TRBV28	TRBJ2-7	TGTGCCAGCAGTACCGACGGGGGGCGAGATTCCTACGAGCAGTACTTC	CASSTDGGRDSYEQYF
once	NA	TRBV10-2	TRBJ2-7	TGCGCCAGCACGTCGGGGGTTGAGCAGTACTTC	CASTSGVEQYF
NA	TRBD1	TRBV7-2	TRBJ2-7	TGTGCCAGCAGCCTCCAGGGGGAGAGCTCCTACGAGCAGTACTTC	CASSLQGESSYEQYF
NA	TRBD1	TRBV7-9	TRBJ1-1	TGTGCCAGCAGCAGCGGGACAGGACAGATGAACACTGAAGCTTTCTTT	CASSSGTGQMNTEAFF
NA	NA	TRBV15	TRBJ1-1	TGTGCCACCAGCATTGGGGGCCTTTCCACTGAAGCTTTCTTT	CATSIGGLSTEAFF
NA	NA	TRBV11-2	TRBJ2-7	TGTGCCAGCAGCTCCCTCAGGTTCTCCTACGAGCAGTACTTC	CASSSLRFSYEQYF
NA	NA	TRBV4-1	TRBJ2-7	TGCGCCAGCAGCCAAGTAAAGGGGGGGACCTACGAGCAGTACTTC	CASSQVKGGTYEQYF
NA	NA	TRBV9	TRBJ1-2	TGTGCCAGCAGCGTAGAGGCGGGGGCATATGGCTACACCTTC	CASSVEAGAYGYTF
NA	NA	TRBV30	TRBJ1-6	TGTGCCTGGATACCAGATTACCGCTCCTATAATTCACCCCTCCACTTT	CAWIPDYRSYNSPLHF
NA	NA	TRBV29-1	TRBJ2-7	TGCAGCGTTGAGCTGGGGCAGGGTGGCCCCTACGAGCAGTACTTC	CSVELGQGGPYEQYF
NA	TRBD1	TRBV18	TRBJ1-1	TGTGCCAGCTCACCGTACAGGGGTCCGACTGAAGCTTTCTTT	CASSPYRGPTEAFF
NA	NA	TRBV19	TRBJ2-3	TGTGCCACTAACAGGGAGGGGGGTACAGATACGCAGTATTTT	CATNREGGTDTQYF
NA	NA	TRBV18	TRBJ1-1	TGTGCCAGCTCACTAATGGCGGTGAACACTGAAGCTTTCTTT	CASSLMAVNTEAFF
NA	NA	TRBV6-2/TRBV6-3	TRBJ1-1	TGTGCCAGCAGTAACTCAGGGTCGTCGGGGACTGAAGCTTTCTTT	CASSNSGSSGTEAFF
few	NA	TRBV28	TRBJ1-1	TGTGCCGTTTGGGGGGGGGACACTGAAGCTTTCTTT	CAVWGGDTEAFF
NA	NA	TRBV12-3/TRBV12-4	TRBJ1-4	TGTGCCAGCAGTCCCGTACTTGGTGAAAAACTGTTTTTT	CASSPVLGEKLFF
NA	TRBD1	TRBV5-1	TRBJ2-2	TGCGCCAGCAGCTTGGAGCGGACAGGGGCCGGGGAGCTGTTTTTT	CASSLERTGAGELFF
NA	NA	TRBV13	TRBJ1-1	TGTGCCAGCAGCTTATTTTCCCAAACTACCACCAGAACCCGGGGGACTGAAGCTTTCTTT	CASSLFSQTTTRTRGTEAFF
NA	NA	TRBV29-1	TRBJ1-2	TGCAGCGTCGACGACCTGGGGCAGGGGTATGGCTACACCTTC	CSVDDLGQGYGYTF
NA	NA	TRBV7-2	TRBJ2-3	TGTGCCAGCAGCTCATTCCAGGGGCGCACAGATACGCAGTATTTT	CASSSFQGRTDTQYF
NA	NA	TRBV6-2/TRBV6-3	TRBJ2-1	TGTGCCAGCAGTTACTTAGGGGGTCAAGGCGGGGAGCAGTTCTTC	CASSYLGGQGGEQFF
NA	TRBD2	TRBV29-1	TRBJ2-5	TGCAGCGTTAGCGGGGATAAGGCTCAGGAGACCCAGTACTTC	CSVSGDKAQETQYF